The 24 T cell receptor beta chains in this list originate from one sample, sequenced in a study of T cell responses to AZD1222 COVID-19 vaccine. Sequencing was performed with immunoSEQ multiplex PCR; in TCRdb, only in-frame clones are kept and a portion is missing. Among almost 80,000 clones listed, 87% were seen once. Sequenced material: peripheral blood, taken on day 0 of AZD1222 vaccination. The receptors were gathered from an adult in good health.

The CDR3 sequence is CASSAGGRSYGYTF. CDR3 nucleotide sequence: TGTGCCAGCAGTGCGGGGGGTCGGTCCTATGGCTACACCTTC. The rearrangement uses TRBV2 and TRBJ1-2, with D possibly TRBD1 on 5 matching bases. The germline V gene has CDR1 SNHLY and CDR2 FYNNEI. This CDR3 is built from 14 residues. The V end was cut by 4 bases, the J end by 4 bases, with 13 bases between.

CDR3 protein: CASSQGPYGYTF. In nucleotides, the CDR3 is TGTGCCAGCAGCCAAGGTCCCTATGGCTACACCTTC. V is TRBV3-1 (or the pseudogene TRBV3-2) and J is TRBJ1-2; D gene ambiguous. This CDR3 spans 12 amino acids. Germline lookup yields CDR1 LGHDT and CDR2 YNNKEL (reference sequence). Deletions cut 1 base from V and 4 bases from J, with 4 bases between.

This clone was counted a few times. The chain employs TRBV3-1 (or the pseudogene TRBV3-2) and TRBJ1-1; tentative D call: TRBD1 (5 bases). The CDR3 has 12 amino acids. Trimming cost V 4 bases and J 9 bases, with 12 bases left between them. The germline CDR1 and CDR2 sequences are LGHDT and YNNKEL (reference sequence). The CDR3 spells CASSRVEGKAFF. The DNA of the CDR3 is TGTGCCAGCAGCCGGGTCGAGGGGAAAGCTTTCTTT.

The chain carries TRBV7-9 and TRBJ2-3; D unclear. V lost 2 bases, J lost 10 bases, and 7 bases lay in between. Germline V gene sequence: CDR1 SEHNR, CDR2 FQNEAQ (reference sequence). The CDR3 is made up of 11 amino acids. DNA for the CDR3: TGTGCCAGCAGCTTAATTCCTTCGCAGTATTTT. Translation gives CASSLIPSQYF.

This clone was counted only a few times. The V call is TRBV27, the J call TRBJ2-5; D is unclear. Trimming stripped 3 bases from V and 1 base from J, with 6 bases between. CDR1 MNHEY and CDR2 SMNVEV come from the germline V gene (reference sequence). This CDR3 has 13 amino acids. The CDR3 sequence is CASSLYSQETQYF. CDR3 sequence (DNA): TGTGCCAGCAGTTTGTATAGCCAAGAGACCCAGTACTTC.

In DNA, the CDR3 is TGTGCCAGCAGCGTAGCTTCCGGGAGGAGTTACGAGCAGTACTTC. Translated: CASSVASGRSYEQYF. V is TRBV9 and J is TRBJ2-7, with 7 bases fitting TRBD2. The CDR3 spans 15 residues. Germline loops: CDR1 SGDLS, CDR2 YYNGEE. V shed 0 bases and J 4 bases; nucleotides not matched to a gene: 7.

The rearrangement joins TRBV2 to TRBJ2-3, with 8 bases that match TRBD2. Trimming removed 7 bases from V and 6 bases from J; junction bases left unmatched: 12. Germline-derived CDR1 and CDR2 are SNHLY and FYNNEI. The CDR3 has 15 amino acids. CDR3 in amino acids: CASNRRSGSFDTQYF. The CDR3 bases are TGTGCCAGCAATCGAAGGAGCGGGAGTTTTGATACGCAGTATTTT.

This chain connects TRBV27 to TRBJ2-7; TRBD1 is a possible D gene (6 bases). Per the germline V gene, CDR1 is MNHEY and CDR2 is SMNVEV (reference sequence). V was cut by 8 bases and J by 0 bases, with 14 bases left in between. This CDR3 has 14 residues. The CDR3 bases are TGTGCCAGCGGCGACAGGTCGAGCTCCTACGAGCAGTACTTC. Translated: CASGDRSSSYEQYF.

This chain links TRBV4-1 with TRBJ2-7; a weak D match, TRBD1 (5 bases). Germline V gene lookup returns CDR1 MGHRA and CDR2 YSYEKL. The CDR3 is 15 amino acids. V was clipped by 5 bases and J by 1 base, with 15 bases between them. Written as DNA, the CDR3 is TGCGCCAGCAGCGTCAGAGATCAGGGATCCTACGAGCAGTACTTC. This encodes CASSVRDQGSYEQYF.

The chain combines TRBV29-1 with TRBJ2-5; D may be TRBD1 (5 bases). CDR3 length: 12 residues. In germline, CDR1 is SQVTM, CDR2 ANQGSEA. V lost 3 bases to trimming and J lost 4 bases, with 9 bases between them. The CDR3 here is CSVETEGETQYF. The CDR3 coding sequence is TGCAGCGTTGAGACAGAAGGAGAGACCCAGTACTTC.

The chain uses TRBV28 and TRBJ1-5, with D hard to call. The CDR3 contains 13 residues. Germline-derived CDR1 and CDR2 are MDHEN and SYDVKM. V was cut by 3 bases and J by 6 bases, with 9 bases left in between. The CDR3 DNA is TGTGCCAGCAGTTTGCCCACCGGTCAGCCCCAGCATTTT. Its protein product is CASSLPTGQPQHF.

The V and J genes are TRBV19 and TRBJ1-6, with D perhaps matching TRBD1 (5 bases). The CDR3 spans 14 residues. Germline values: CDR1 LNHDA, CDR2 SQIVND (reference sequence). The V gene lost 7 bases and the J gene lost 7 bases, with 14 bases spanning the gap. CDR3 region: CASTQTDWNSPLHF. In DNA, the CDR3 is TGTGCCAGTACCCAGACAGATTGGAATTCACCCCTCCACTTT.

The genes are TRBV9 and TRBJ2-3; D tentatively fits TRBD1 or TRBD2 (6 bases each). V gave up 3 bases and J gave up 5 bases, with 16 bases separating them. This CDR3 has 15 residues. In germline, CDR1 is SGDLS, CDR2 YYNGEE. This chain's CDR3 is CASSAEGGVGDTQYF. DNA of the CDR3: TGTGCCAGCAGCGCTGAGGGGGGAGTGGGAGATACGCAGTATTTT.

The rearrangement links TRBV5-4 to TRBJ1-2, with D tentatively TRBD1 (6 bases). The CDR3 totals 14 residues. V was trimmed by 4 bases and J by 3 bases, leaving 13 bases between them. Per the germline V gene, CDR1 is SGHNT and CDR2 is YYREEE (reference sequence). The DNA for the CDR3 is TGTGCCAGCAGCATAGATAACAGGGACTATGGCTACACCTTC. This translates into CASSIDNRDYGYTF.

DNA for the CDR3: TGTGCCAGCTCACCACCGGGTCGGGCAGACCTCCAAGAGACCCAGTACTTC. Translating gives CASSPPGRADLQETQYF. This chain links TRBV18 with TRBJ2-5; D not resolved. Germline CDR1 KGHSH, CDR2 LQKENI. Trimming took off 0 bases at V and 1 base at J, with 15 bases between the two ends. The CDR3 spans 17 residues. Looking up the rest from reference TRBV18 and TRBJ2-5 gives the full variable domain: NAGVMQNPRHLVRRRGQEARLRCSPMKGHSHVYWYRQLPEEGLKFMVYLQKENIIDESGMPKERFSAEFPKEGPSILRIQQVVRGDSAAYFCASSPPGRADLQETQYFGPGTRLLVL.

In its sample, this clone was seen a few times. The rearrangement joins TRBV5-1 to TRBJ2-7, with D maybe TRBD1 (5 bases). V shed 5 bases and J shed 6 bases, with 21 bases lying between them. Germline values: CDR1 SGHRS, CDR2 YFSETQ. This CDR3 comprises 15 residues. CDR3 in DNA: TGCGCCAGCAGAGGGGCAGCAGCGTTTTCATCCGAGCAGTACTTC. It specifies CASRGAAAFSSEQYF.

V usage is TRBV5-4 and J usage is TRBJ2-1; the D gene is possibly TRBD2 (6 bases). The CDR3 extends over 17 amino acids. CDR1 is SGHNT, CDR2 YYREEE, per germline (reference sequence). V was pared by 4 bases and J by 4 bases, with 21 bases between. CDR3 sequence reads: CASSLWPAGQGYNEQFF. The CDR3 DNA follows: TGTGCCAGCAGCCTTTGGCCCGCGGGGCAGGGATACAATGAGCAGTTCTTC. The variable domain in full, with the rest retrieved from reference TRBV5-4 and TRBJ2-1, is ETGVTQSPTHLIKTRGQQVTLRCSSQSGHNTVSWYQQALGQGPQFIFQYYREEENGRGNFPPRFSGLQFPNYSSELNVNALELDDSALYLCASSLWPAGQGYNEQFFGPGTRLTVL.

The chain couples TRBV24-1 to TRBJ2-2, with 11 bases that match TRBD1. The CDR3 has 18 amino acids. V lost 4 bases to trimming and J lost 6 bases; unmatched junction nucleotides: 12. Germline V gene sequence: CDR1 KGHDR, CDR2 SFDVKD. For the CDR3, the DNA is TGTGCCACCAGTGACCCCGCCGGACAGGGGGCTTTCTCCGGGGAGCTGTTTTTT. Translated, it gives CATSDPAGQGAFSGELFF.

The gene calls are TRBV7-2 and TRBJ1-2, with 9 bases fitting TRBD1. The junction had 2 bases not matched to a gene; V was cut back by 1 base and J by 5 bases. Germline-derived CDR1 and CDR2 are SGHTA and FQGNSA. The CDR3 extends over 14 amino acids. CDR3 sequence: CASSLVGQGYGYTF. In DNA, the CDR3 is TGTGCCAGCAGCTTAGTTGGACAGGGGTATGGCTACACCTTC.

The chain joins TRBV2 to TRBJ1-4, with D unclear. Trimming removed 3 bases at V and 7 bases at J, with 9 bases between. The CDR3 runs 13 residues. Germline CDR1 and CDR2: SNHLY and FYNNEI. CDR3 nucleotides: TGTGCCAGCAGTGACGAGGCCGCTGAAAAACTGTTTTTT. This gives the protein CASSDEAAEKLFF.

The chain couples TRBV19 to TRBJ2-5; 10 nucleotides line up with TRBD1. V shed 7 bases and J 9 bases; nucleotides not matched to a gene: 11. CDR3 length: 14 residues. Germline values: CDR1 LNHDA, CDR2 SQIVND (reference sequence). CDR3 in amino acids: CASKETGGGGAQYF. CDR3 sequence (DNA): TGTGCCAGTAAGGAGACAGGGGGCGGGGGTGCCCAGTACTTC. The full variable domain, with the rest looked up from reference TRBV19 and TRBJ2-5, is DGGITQSPKYLFRKEGQNVTLSCEQNLNHDAMYWYRQDPGQGLRLIYYSQIVNDFQKGDIAEGYSVSREKKESFPLTVTSAQKNPTAFYLCASKETGGGGAQYFGPGTRLLVL.

The chain links TRBV5-6 to TRBJ2-3, with no clear D. The CDR3 runs 12 residues. V dropped 0 bases and J dropped 5 bases, with 4 bases sitting between them. Germline V gene sequence: CDR1 SGHDT, CDR2 YYEEEE. CDR3 protein: CASSLARDTQYF. In DNA form, the CDR3 reads TGTGCCAGCAGCTTGGCCCGAGATACGCAGTATTTT.

V is TRBV7-9 and J is TRBJ1-2; D possibly corresponds to TRBD1 (5 bases). Germline V gene sequence: CDR1 SEHNR, CDR2 FQNEAQ (reference sequence). This CDR3 comprises 15 residues. Between the trimmed V and J ends, which lost 1 base and 5 bases, there was a span of 14 bases. DNA for the CDR3: TGTGCCAGCAGCTTAGAGGGGAATACAGGATATGGCTACACCTTC. Protein product: CASSLEGNTGYGYTF.

CDR3 nucleotides: TGTGCCAGCAGTTTCTACAGGGAAGAGACCCAGTACTTC. It encodes CASSFYREETQYF. The V gene is TRBV7-3, the J gene TRBJ2-5; a possible D gene is TRBD1 (6 bases). The CDR3 extends over 13 amino acids. Trimming removed 6 bases from V and 3 bases from J, with 11 bases in between. Germline V gene lookup returns CDR1 SGHTA and CDR2 FQGTGA. Filled out from reference TRBV7-3 and TRBJ2-5, the complete variable domain reads GAGVSQTPSNKVTEKGKYVELRCDPISGHTALYWYRQSLGQGPEFLIYFQGTGAADDSGLPNDRFFAVRPEGSVSTLKIQRTERGDSAVYLCASSFYREETQYFGPGTRLLVL.